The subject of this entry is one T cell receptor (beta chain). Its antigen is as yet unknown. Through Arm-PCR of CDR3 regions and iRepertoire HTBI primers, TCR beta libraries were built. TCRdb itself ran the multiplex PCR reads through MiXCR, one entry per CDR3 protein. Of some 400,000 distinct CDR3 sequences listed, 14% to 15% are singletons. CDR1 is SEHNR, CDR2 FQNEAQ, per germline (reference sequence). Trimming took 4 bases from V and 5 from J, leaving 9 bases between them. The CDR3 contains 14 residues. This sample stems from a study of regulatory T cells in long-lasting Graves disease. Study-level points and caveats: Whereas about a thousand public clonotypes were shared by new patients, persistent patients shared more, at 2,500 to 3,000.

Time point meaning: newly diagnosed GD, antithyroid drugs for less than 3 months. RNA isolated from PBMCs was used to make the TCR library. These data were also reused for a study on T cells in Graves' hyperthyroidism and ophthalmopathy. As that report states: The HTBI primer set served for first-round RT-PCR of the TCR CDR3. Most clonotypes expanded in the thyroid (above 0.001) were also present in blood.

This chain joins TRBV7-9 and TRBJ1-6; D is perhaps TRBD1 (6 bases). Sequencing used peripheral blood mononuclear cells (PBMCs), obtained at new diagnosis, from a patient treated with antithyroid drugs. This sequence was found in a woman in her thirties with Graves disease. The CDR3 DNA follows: TGTGCCAGCAGCTATGACAGGAATAATTCACCCCTCCACTTT. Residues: CASSYDRNNSPLHF.